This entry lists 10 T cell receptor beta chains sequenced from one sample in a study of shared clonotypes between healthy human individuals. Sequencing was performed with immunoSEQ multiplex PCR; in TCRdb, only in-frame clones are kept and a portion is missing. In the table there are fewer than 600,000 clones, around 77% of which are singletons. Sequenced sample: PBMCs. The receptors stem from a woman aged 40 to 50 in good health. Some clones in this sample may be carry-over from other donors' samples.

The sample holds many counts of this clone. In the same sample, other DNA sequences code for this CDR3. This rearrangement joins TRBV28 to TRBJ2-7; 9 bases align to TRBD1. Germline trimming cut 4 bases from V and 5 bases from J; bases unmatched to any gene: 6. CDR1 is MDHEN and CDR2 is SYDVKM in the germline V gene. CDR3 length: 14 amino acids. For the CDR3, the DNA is TGTGCCAGCAGTTCCGGACAGGGGTGGGACGAGCAGTACTTC. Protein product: CASSSGQGWDEQYF. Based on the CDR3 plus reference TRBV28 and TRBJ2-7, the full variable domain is DVKVTQSSRYLVKRTGEKVFLECVQDMDHENMFWYRQDPGLGLRLIYFSYDVKMKEKGDIPEGYSVSREKKERFSLILESASTNQTSMYLCASSSGQGWDEQYFGPGTRLTVT.

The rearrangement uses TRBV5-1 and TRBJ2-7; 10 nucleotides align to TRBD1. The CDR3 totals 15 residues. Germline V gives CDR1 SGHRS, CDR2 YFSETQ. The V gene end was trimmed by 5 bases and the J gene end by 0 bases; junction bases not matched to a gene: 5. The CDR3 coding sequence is TGCGCCAGCAGACAGGACAGGGGGAGCTCCTACGAGCAGTACTTC. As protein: CASRQDRGSSYEQYF. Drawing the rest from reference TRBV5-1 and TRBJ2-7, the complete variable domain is KAGVTQTPRYLIKTRGQQVTLSCSPISGHRSVSWYQQTPGQGLQFLFEYFSETQRNKGNFPGRFSGRQFSNSRSEMNVSTLELGDSALYLCASRQDRGSSYEQYFGPGTRLTVT.

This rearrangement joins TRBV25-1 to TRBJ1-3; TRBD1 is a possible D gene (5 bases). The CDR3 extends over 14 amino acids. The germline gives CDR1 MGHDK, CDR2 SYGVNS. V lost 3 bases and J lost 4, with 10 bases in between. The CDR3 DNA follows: TGTGCCAGCAGTGACCGGGACGGAGGAAACACCATATATTTT. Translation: CASSDRDGGNTIYF.

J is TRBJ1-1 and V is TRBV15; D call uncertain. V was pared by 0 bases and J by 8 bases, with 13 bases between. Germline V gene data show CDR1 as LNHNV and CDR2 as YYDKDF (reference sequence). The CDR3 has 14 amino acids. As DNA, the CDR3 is TGTGCCACCAGCAGAGATCCCAAGGTGGGGGAAGCTTTCTTT. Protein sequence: CATSRDPKVGEAFF.

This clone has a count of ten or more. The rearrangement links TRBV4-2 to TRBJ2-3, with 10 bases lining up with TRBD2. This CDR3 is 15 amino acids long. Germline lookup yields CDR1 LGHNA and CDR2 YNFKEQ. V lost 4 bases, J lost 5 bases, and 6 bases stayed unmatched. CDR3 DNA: TGTGCCAGCAGCCTCGGACTAGCGGAGGGAGATACGCAGTATTTT. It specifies CASSLGLAEGDTQYF.

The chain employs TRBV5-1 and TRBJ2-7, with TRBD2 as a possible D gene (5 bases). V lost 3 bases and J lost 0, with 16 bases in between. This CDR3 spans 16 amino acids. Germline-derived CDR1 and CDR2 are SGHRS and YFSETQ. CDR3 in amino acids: CASSSGWAGLSYEQYF. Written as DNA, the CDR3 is TGCGCCAGCAGCTCGGGGTGGGCAGGTCTCTCCTACGAGCAGTACTTC. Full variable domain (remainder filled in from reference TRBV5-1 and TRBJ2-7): KAGVTQTPRYLIKTRGQQVTLSCSPISGHRSVSWYQQTPGQGLQFLFEYFSETQRNKGNFPGRFSGRQFSNSRSEMNVSTLELGDSALYLCASSSGWAGLSYEQYFGPGTRLTVT.

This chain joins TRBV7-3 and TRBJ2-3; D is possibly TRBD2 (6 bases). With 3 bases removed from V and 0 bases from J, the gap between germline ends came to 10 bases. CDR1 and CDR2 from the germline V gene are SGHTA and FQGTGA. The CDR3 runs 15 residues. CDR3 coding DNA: TGTGCCAGCAGCTTGGGCGGGATGAGCACAGATACGCAGTATTTT. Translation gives CASSLGGMSTDTQYF.

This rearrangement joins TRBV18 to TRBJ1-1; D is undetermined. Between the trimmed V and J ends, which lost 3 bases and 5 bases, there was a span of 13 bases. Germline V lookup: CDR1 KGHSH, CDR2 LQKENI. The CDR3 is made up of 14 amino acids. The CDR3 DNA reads TGTGCCAGCTCACCGACTACGGGGAGTACTGAAGCTTTCTTT. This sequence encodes CASSPTTGSTEAFF.

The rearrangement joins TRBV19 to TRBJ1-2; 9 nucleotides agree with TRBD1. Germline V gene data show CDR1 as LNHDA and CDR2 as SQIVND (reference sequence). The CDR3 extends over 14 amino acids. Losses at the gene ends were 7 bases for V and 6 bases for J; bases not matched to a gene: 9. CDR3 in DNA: TGTGCCAGTAAAGAAACAGGGGGCTATCATGGCTACACCTTC. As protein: CASKETGGYHGYTF.

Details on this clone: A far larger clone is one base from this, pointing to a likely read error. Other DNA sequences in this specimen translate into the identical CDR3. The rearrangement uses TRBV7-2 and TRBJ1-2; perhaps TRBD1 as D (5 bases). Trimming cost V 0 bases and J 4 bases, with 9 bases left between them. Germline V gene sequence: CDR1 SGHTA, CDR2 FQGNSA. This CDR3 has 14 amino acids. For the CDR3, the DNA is TGTGCCAGCAGCTTAGCGGGGGGTGGCTATGGCTACACCTTC. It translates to CASSLAGGGYGYTF.